The present T cell receptor (beta chain) was sequenced within a study of beta chain features in type 1 diabetes. Study-level background: Patients shared similar age, gender and cell yields with healthy donors.

Study findings and constraints: Reduced insertions and increased deletions marked VDJ junctions in type 1 diabetes patients.

The whole isolated RNA underwent reverse transcription, so sequencing captured expressed TCRB transcripts. Naive, central memory and regulatory T cell samples averaged around 4 million immunoSEQ reads each. Sequencing was performed with immunoSEQ multiplex PCR; in TCRdb, only in-frame clones are kept and a portion is missing. The sample lists about 150,000 clones, around 50% occurring once. There are 16 residues in the CDR3. CDR1 is SEHNR, CDR2 FQNEAQ, per germline (reference sequence). V gave up 4 bases and J gave up 1 base, with 13 bases separating them. Sort purity for all populations was recorded as exceeding 98%. Regarding this clone: Antigen unknown.

The source material was Tregs from blood. The clonotype originates from a man between 18 and 35 years old in good health. The chain employs TRBV7-9 and TRBJ2-2; TRBD1 might be the D (6 bases). In DNA, the CDR3 is TGTGCCAGCAGCTGGGGACAACCGAGGAACACCGGGGAGCTGTTTTTT. The encoded protein is CASSWGQPRNTGELFF.